One and the same sample provided the 25 T cell receptor beta chains below, sequenced in a study of T-cell memory formation after mild COVID-19 (dated by TCRdb to the early 2020s). The library came from 5' RACE. Sequencing relied on an Illumina NovaSeq 6000. TCRdb reworked the public reads: Q25 trimming with fastp, MiXCR clone assembly, productive beta chains retained. Identical CDR3 protein sequences are pooled into one entry, listed with their most common genes and DNA. Across this sample there are about 270,000 distinct CDR3 sequences, with about a sixth seen only once. Roughly 25% of the sample is held by the ten biggest clonotypes. The material sequenced was PBMCs or a T cell subset sorted from them (not recorded which). Receptors originate from a man aged 18 to 30 who had mild COVID-19 (a few samples of this study predate the infection). The sample titles of this study are shuffled in the database, so cell type and time point are left out; the donor was told from shared clones.

This clonotype was recorded a few times. V and J are TRBV5-1 and TRBJ2-6, with 7 bases matching TRBD2. The V gene's germline CDR1 is SGHRS and CDR2 YFSETQ. V shed 4 bases, J shed 2 bases, and the junction held 6 bases outside the gene matches. The CDR3 length is 16 residues. The CDR3 region is CASSQRDGTGANVLTF. In DNA, the CDR3 is TGCGCCAGCAGCCAGCGGGACGGGACTGGGGCCAACGTCCTGACTTTC.

CDR3: CASSLWVGGNQPQHF. The CDR3 coding sequence is TGTGCCAGCAGCTTGTGGGTAGGGGGCAATCAGCCCCAGCATTTT. The V gene is TRBV5-5, the J gene TRBJ1-5; maybe TRBD1 (5 bases). Germline CDR1 and CDR2: SGHKS and YYEKEE (reference sequence). The CDR3 length is 15 residues. The V end was cut by 1 base, the J end by 2 bases, with 10 bases between.

This chain connects TRBV7-9 to TRBJ1-5, with 8 bases aligning to TRBD1. Germline lookup yields CDR1 SEHNR and CDR2 FQNEAQ (reference sequence). The ends lost 5 bases at V and 7 bases at J; junction bases unmatched: 4. There are 13 residues in the CDR3. In DNA form, the CDR3 reads TGTGCCAGCAGCCTACAGGGGGAACAGCCCCAGCATTTT. This sequence encodes CASSLQGEQPQHF.

This chain joins TRBV6-1 and TRBJ1-6, with D possibly TRBD1 on 5 matching bases. CDR3 length: 14 amino acids. V lost 6 bases and J lost 5, with 11 bases in between. The V gene's germline CDR1 is MNHNS and CDR2 SASEGT. The DNA of the CDR3 is TGTGCCAGCAGCGTCGACAGAGATAATTCACCCCTCCACTTT. Protein: CASSVDRDNSPLHF.

This clonotype has at least ten counts. The V call is TRBV20-1, the J call TRBJ2-3, with a weak D call TRBD1 (7 bases). The germline gives CDR1 DFQATT, CDR2 SNEGSKA (reference sequence). The CDR3 sequence is 13 residues long. The ends were cut back, 6 bases at V and 7 bases at J, with 17 bases in the middle. This chain's CDR3 is CSAFQGGPNTQYF. The CDR3 coding sequence is TGCAGTGCGTTCCAGGGGGGACCCAATACGCAGTATTTT.

This chain connects TRBV12-3 or TRBV12-4 to TRBJ2-1, with D perhaps TRBD1 or TRBD2 (5 bases each). The V end lost 6 bases, the J end lost 3 bases, and 12 bases lay between the germline ends. This CDR3 has 14 amino acids. CDR3 nucleotide sequence: TGTGCCAGCAGGGACGGGACGGGCTACAATGAGCAGTTCTTC. This encodes CASRDGTGYNEQFF.

This clonotype turned up a few times. The V and J genes are TRBV18 and TRBJ2-7; D possibly matches TRBD1 or TRBD2 (6 bases each). V gave up 3 bases and J gave up 6 bases, with 18 bases separating them. The germline gives CDR1 KGHSH, CDR2 LQKENI. The CDR3 totals 15 residues. CDR3 region: CASSPFDPGAAEQYF. CDR3 nucleotide sequence: TGTGCCAGCTCACCCTTCGACCCGGGGGCGGCCGAGCAGTACTTC.

Written as DNA, the CDR3 is TGTGCCACCTCATCGGGACAAATCACTAGCACAGATACGCAGTATTTT. This translates into CATSSGQITSTDTQYF. This chain joins TRBV2 and TRBJ2-3, with D tentatively TRBD1 (6 bases). Germline values: CDR1 SNHLY, CDR2 FYNNEI. The CDR3 is 16 amino acids. V was pared by 10 bases and J by 0 bases, with 20 bases between. The variable domain in full, completed from reference TRBV2 and TRBJ2-3, reads EPEVTQTPSHQVTQMGQEVILRCVPISNHLYFYWYRQILGQKVEFLVSFYNNEISEKSEIFDDQFSVERPDGSNFTLKIRSTKLEDSAMYFCATSSGQITSTDTQYFGPGTRLTVL.

At least ten counts were recorded for this clonotype. The chain carries TRBV5-1 and TRBJ2-3, with a tentative D call TRBD1 (5 bases). CDR3 length: 16 residues. The V gene lost 4 bases and the J gene lost 5 bases, with 20 bases spanning the gap. Germline values: CDR1 SGHRS, CDR2 YFSETQ. The CDR3 coding sequence is TGCGCCAGCAGCCCGGAAGGGCGGCAGGGTGTAGATACGCAGTATTTT. Protein: CASSPEGRQGVDTQYF.

The chain employs TRBV29-1 and TRBJ2-3; 12 positions match TRBD2. CDR1 and CDR2 from the germline V gene are SQVTM and ANQGSEA. CDR3 length equals 14 residues. The V gene end was trimmed by 4 bases and the J gene end by 3 bases; junction bases not matched to a gene: 2. The CDR3 bases are TGCAGCGTTGCAGGGACTAGCGGGACAGATACGCAGTATTTT. Translated, it gives CSVAGTSGTDTQYF.

The chain links TRBV11-2 to TRBJ2-2; D gene ambiguous. Trimming pared 2 bases from V and 1 base from J, leaving 5 bases between. This CDR3 spans 14 amino acids. Germline CDR1 is SGHAT and CDR2 is FQNNGV. The CDR3 spells CASSLNRNTGELFF. The CDR3 nucleotides read TGTGCCAGCAGCTTAAACAGGAACACCGGGGAGCTGTTTTTT. The entire variable domain, with the rest obtained from reference TRBV11-2 and TRBJ2-2, is as follows: EAGVAQSPRYKIIEKRQSVAFWCNPISGHATLYWYQQILGQGPKLLIQFQNNGVVDDSQLPKDRFSAERLKGVDSTLKIQPAKLEDSAVYLCASSLNRNTGELFFGEGSRLTVL.

V gene TRBV7-9 combines with J gene TRBJ2-3, with D possibly matching TRBD2 (6 bases). V shed 4 bases and J shed 2 bases, with 13 bases lying between them. CDR3 length: 15 amino acids. Germline CDR1 and CDR2: SEHNR and FQNEAQ (reference sequence). The CDR3 bases are TGTGCCAGCAGCTCCCGGGACTCTTACACAGATACGCAGTATTTT. Translating it yields CASSSRDSYTDTQYF.

The chain uses TRBV5-1 and TRBJ2-1; TRBD2 matches 10 bases. The CDR3 extends over 15 amino acids. Germline V CDR1 and CDR2: SGHRS, YFSETQ. V gave up 3 bases and J gave up 6 bases; unmatched junction bases: 6. The CDR3: CASSYGAGGLNEQFF. The CDR3 DNA sequence: TGCGCCAGCAGCTATGGAGCGGGGGGGCTCAATGAGCAGTTCTTC.

This clonotype was seen more than once but under ten times. This chain uses TRBV7-2 with TRBJ2-3; 7 bases fit TRBD1. Germline CDR1 SGHTA, CDR2 FQGNSA. The CDR3 sequence is 13 residues long. V was clipped by 7 bases and J by 14 bases; unmatched bases: 15. The CDR3 loop reads CASKGSGSGQPYF. The CDR3 nucleotides read TGTGCCAGCAAGGGATCTGGATCGGGACAGCCGTATTTT.

This clonotype turned up a few times. The V gene is TRBV7-9, the J gene TRBJ2-7; TRBD2 agrees at 10 bases. With 5 bases clipped from V and 3 bases from J, the junction kept 10 bases outside the gene matches. The CDR3 has 16 amino acids. Germline V gene sequence: CDR1 SEHNR, CDR2 FQNEAQ (reference sequence). In DNA, the CDR3 is TGTGCCAGCAGCCAGGTCGGGCAGCGGGGGGGCTACGAGCAGTACTTC. Translating gives CASSQVGQRGGYEQYF.

This clonotype has just a few counts. The rearrangement links TRBV18 to TRBJ2-3; D is undetermined. Germline V gene sequence: CDR1 KGHSH, CDR2 LQKENI. V dropped 2 bases and J dropped 2 bases, with 5 bases sitting between them. CDR3 size: 13 residues. This chain's CDR3 is CASSPWVTDTQYF. DNA for the CDR3: TGTGCCAGCTCACCATGGGTCACAGATACGCAGTATTTT.

CDR3 in amino acids: CASSTSDPNQPQHF. CDR3 coding DNA: TGTGCCAGCAGCACCTCAGACCCCAATCAGCCCCAGCATTTT. V and J are TRBV7-9 and TRBJ1-5, with no clear D. From germline, CDR1 is SEHNR and CDR2 FQNEAQ (reference sequence). The CDR3 has 14 amino acids. V was shortened by 5 bases and J by 3 bases, with 11 bases between the two germline ends.

This clonotype has a handful of counts. This chain uses TRBV7-8 with TRBJ2-7; either TRBD1 or TRBD2 may supply D (5 bases each). The CDR3 runs 13 residues. V was clipped by 4 bases and J by 2 bases, with 9 bases between them. In germline, CDR1 is SGHVS, CDR2 FQNEAQ. The CDR3 nucleotides are TGTGCCAGCAGCTCTTGGGGGACCTACGAGCAGTACGTC. It codes for CASSSWGTYEQYV.

A few counts support this clonotype. The J gene is TRBJ2-7, the V gene TRBV6-1; TRBD1 aligns across 8 bases. The CDR3 contains 15 residues. The ends lost 3 bases at V and 7 bases at J; junction bases unmatched: 11. Germline CDR1 MNHNS, CDR2 SASEGT. The CDR3: CASSDRWTGMWEQYF. DNA of the CDR3: TGTGCCAGCAGTGACCGATGGACAGGGATGTGGGAGCAGTACTTC.

This clonotype was observed a few times. The CDR3 reads CASSSYGTTYEQYF. The CDR3 DNA sequence: TGTGCCAGCAGTTCCTATGGGACTACCTACGAGCAGTACTTC. The chain couples TRBV6-5 to TRBJ2-7; 7 bases map to TRBD2. V lost 4 bases and J lost 2; bases outside the gene matches: 5. Germline CDR1 and CDR2: MNHEY and SVGAGI. The CDR3 covers 14 residues.

This clonotype was observed a few times. V gene TRBV5-1 combines with J gene TRBJ1-1; the D gene is possibly TRBD1 (5 bases). V shed 4 bases and J shed 5 bases, with 18 bases lying between them. This CDR3 is 15 amino acids long. Germline loops: CDR1 SGHRS, CDR2 YFSETQ. In DNA form, the CDR3 reads TGCGCCAGCAGCCCCAATACGGGGGTGGGGACTGAAGCTTTCTTT. The encoded protein is CASSPNTGVGTEAFF. Full variable domain (missing parts from reference TRBV5-1 and TRBJ1-1): KAGVTQTPRYLIKTRGQQVTLSCSPISGHRSVSWYQQTPGQGLQFLFEYFSETQRNKGNFPGRFSGRQFSNSRSEMNVSTLELGDSALYLCASSPNTGVGTEAFFGQGTRLTVV.

The V gene is TRBV18, the J gene TRBJ2-1; no clear D gene. The germline V gene encodes CDR1 KGHSH and CDR2 LQKENI. Trimming took 0 bases from V and 10 from J, leaving 10 bases between them. This CDR3 has 13 residues. The chain's CDR3 is CASSPPALLEQFF. Written as DNA, the CDR3 is TGTGCCAGCTCACCACCCGCGCTCCTAGAGCAGTTCTTC.

The chain couples TRBV5-5 to TRBJ1-1; D ambiguous. CDR1 is SGHKS and CDR2 is YYEKEE in the germline V gene (reference sequence). This CDR3 is built from 13 residues. V was shortened by 4 bases and J by 5 bases, with 12 bases between the two germline ends. CDR3 amino acids: CASSRHGETEAFF. Here the CDR3 DNA reads TGTGCCAGCAGCCGGCACGGGGAGACTGAAGCTTTCTTT.

CDR3 DNA: TGCGCCAGCAGCTTGGCCAGGGACACTAGCACAGATACGCAGTATTTT. This translates into CASSLARDTSTDTQYF. This rearrangement joins TRBV5-1 to TRBJ2-3; D may be TRBD1 (6 bases). The V end was cut by 0 bases, the J end by 0 bases, with 11 bases between. The CDR3 loop spans 16 amino acids. Per germline, CDR1 SGHRS and CDR2 YFSETQ.

The table lists this clonotype with a few counts. This chain connects TRBV6-5 to TRBJ1-5; TRBD1 matches at 9 bases. The CDR3 spans 18 residues. V lost 4 bases, J lost 7 bases, and 17 bases stayed unmatched. The germline CDR1 and CDR2 sequences are MNHEY and SVGAGI. As DNA, the CDR3 is TGTGCCAGCAGTTCACTCACAGGGGGCTCGGATCGGGGACAGCCCCAGCATTTT. It specifies CASSSLTGGSDRGQPQHF.